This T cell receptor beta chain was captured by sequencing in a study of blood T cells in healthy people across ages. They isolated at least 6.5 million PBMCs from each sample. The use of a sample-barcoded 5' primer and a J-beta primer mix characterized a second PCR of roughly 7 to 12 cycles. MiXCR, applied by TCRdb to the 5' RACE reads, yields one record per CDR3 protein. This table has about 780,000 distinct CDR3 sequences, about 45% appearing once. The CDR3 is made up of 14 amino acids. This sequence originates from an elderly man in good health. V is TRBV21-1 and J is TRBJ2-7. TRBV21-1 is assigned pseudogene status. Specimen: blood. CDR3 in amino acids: CASTLTHSSYEQYF. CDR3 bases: TGTGCCAGCACTCTGACTCACAGCTCCTACGAGCAGTACTTC.